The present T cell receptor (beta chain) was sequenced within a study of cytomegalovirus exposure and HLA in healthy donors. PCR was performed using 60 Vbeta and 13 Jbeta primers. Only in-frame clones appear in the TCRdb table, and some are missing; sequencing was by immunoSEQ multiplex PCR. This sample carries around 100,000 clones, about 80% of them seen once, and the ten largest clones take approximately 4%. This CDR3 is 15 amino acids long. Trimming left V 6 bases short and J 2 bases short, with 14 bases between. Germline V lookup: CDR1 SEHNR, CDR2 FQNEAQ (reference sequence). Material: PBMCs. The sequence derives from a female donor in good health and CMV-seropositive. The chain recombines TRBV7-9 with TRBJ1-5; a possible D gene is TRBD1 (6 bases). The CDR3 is CASRAGAWGNQPQHF. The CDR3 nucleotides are TGTGCCAGCAGGGCAGGGGCATGGGGCAATCAGCCCCAGCATTTT. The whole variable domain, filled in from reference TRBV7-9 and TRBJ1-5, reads DTGVSQNPRHKITKRGQNVTFRCDPISEHNRLYWYRQTLGQGPEFLTYFQNEAQLEKSRLLSDRFSAERPKGSFSTLEIQRTEQGDSAMYLCASRAGAWGNQPQHFGDGTRLSIL.